This T cell receptor beta chain derives from a study of control samples from healthy donors and cancer patients. This CDR3 contains 11 residues. Germline loops: CDR1 DFQATT, CDR2 SNEGSKA (reference sequence). The V end was cut by 1 base, the J end by 7 bases, with 5 bases between. The method was immunoSEQ multiplex PCR; TCRdb's version includes in-frame clones alone and lacks a portion of them. The sample records some 130,000 clones, roughly 92% being singletons. This receptor was taken from a man aged 18 to 30 in good health. The V and J genes are TRBV20-1 and TRBJ2-1, with D unclear. Material: blood. CDR3 nucleotides: TGCAGTGCTAGAGCGGCGAATGAGCAGTTCTTC. Its protein product is CSARAANEQFF.